The 32 T cell receptor beta chains presented below share a single source sample, sequenced in a study of patients and donors after allogeneic stem cell transplantation. TCRdb processed the RT-PCR reads anew with MiXCR; each CDR3 protein has one entry. Here the sample spans 920,000 or so distinct CDR3 sequences, 15% to 20% being singletons. The sequencing sample was made of blood, either unsorted or a sorted T cell fraction (not recorded which). Receptors originate from a human donor who was either an allogeneic HSCT recipient or a stem cell or donor lymphocyte infusion donor (not recorded which). It is not recorded whose cells these are; they may come from a transplant donor.

This clonotype was detected only a few times. The chain is built from TRBV20-1 and TRBJ1-5; D gene unclear. Trimming took 3 bases from V and 2 from J, leaving 8 bases between them. The CDR3 has 13 residues. Per the germline V gene, CDR1 is DFQATT and CDR2 is SNEGSKA (reference sequence). CDR3 loop: CSASVEGNQPQHF. Written as DNA, the CDR3 is TGCAGTGCTAGTGTAGAAGGCAATCAGCCCCAGCATTTT.

This clonotype was detected ten times or more. The V call is TRBV11-2, the J call TRBJ2-7; D is possibly TRBD2 (6 bases). Germline V gene sequence: CDR1 SGHAT, CDR2 FQNNGV. Trimming took off 5 bases at V and 0 bases at J, with 14 bases between the two ends. This CDR3 has 15 amino acids. The CDR3 sequence: CASSAGTRFSYEQYF. The DNA of the CDR3 is TGTGCCAGCAGCGCCGGGACTCGGTTCTCCTACGAGCAGTACTTC.

This clonotype showed up just a few times. V and J are TRBV6-1 and TRBJ2-5; TRBD2 matches 7 bases. Germline-derived CDR1 and CDR2 are MNHNS and SASEGT. CDR3 size: 15 residues. V was clipped by 6 bases and J by 2 bases; unmatched bases: 9. The CDR3 region has the DNA TGTGCCAGCAGAAACAGCGGGGCAATGCAAGAGACCCAGTACTTC. Protein: CASRNSGAMQETQYF.

In its sample, this clonotype was seen a few times. This chain links TRBV19 with TRBJ1-2; D is unclear. Germline CDR1 reads LNHDA; CDR2 reads SQIVND (reference sequence). Trimming cost V 3 bases and J 4 bases, with 9 bases left between them. The CDR3 runs to 13 residues. CDR3 protein: CASSMDGTYGYTF. CDR3 nucleotides: TGTGCCAGTAGTATGGACGGCACCTATGGCTACACCTTC.

This clonotype was counted between two and nine times. This sequence joins TRBV29-1 and TRBJ2-2; the match to TRBD2 covers 11 bases. CDR1 SQVTM and CDR2 ANQGSEA come from the germline V gene. Trimming took 6 bases from V and 3 from J; bases not matched to a gene: 12. CDR3 length equals 17 residues. Here the CDR3 reads CSVVKEGTSGHTGELFF. For the CDR3, the DNA is TGCAGCGTAGTGAAAGAGGGGACTAGCGGACACACCGGGGAGCTGTTTTTT.

The sample holds a few counts of this clonotype. The V call is TRBV5-1, the J call TRBJ2-1; 14 positions match TRBD2. V lost 2 bases to trimming and J lost 10 bases; unmatched junction nucleotides: 11. CDR1 and CDR2 (germline): SGHRS, YFSETQ. CDR3 size: 17 residues. CDR3 amino acids: CASSLQTTSGRALEQFF. The CDR3 bases are TGCGCCAGCAGCTTACAGACGACTAGCGGGAGGGCCTTAGAGCAGTTCTTC.

This chain connects TRBV6-5 to TRBJ2-3; no reliable D call. The germline V gene has CDR1 MNHEY and CDR2 SVGAGI. The CDR3 runs 15 residues. The ends were cut back, 0 bases at V and 2 bases at J, with 9 bases in the middle. The CDR3, as DNA: TGTGCCAGCAGTTACTCGAGACCAACCACAGATACGCAGTATTTT. Amino acids: CASSYSRPTTDTQYF.

This chain joins TRBV7-9 and TRBJ1-6, with a tentative D call TRBD1 (6 bases). V gave up 5 bases and J gave up 16 bases, with 15 bases separating them. The CDR3 is 12 amino acids. CDR1 and CDR2 (germline): SEHNR, FQNEAQ (reference sequence). The CDR3 sequence: CASSLRDNELHF. The CDR3, as DNA: TGTGCCAGCAGCCTGAGGGACAACGAGCTCCACTTT.

The genes are TRBV9 and TRBJ2-1, with 9 bases lining up with TRBD2. Unmatched junction bases numbered 6, after V lost 5 bases and J lost 6 bases. There are 14 residues in the CDR3. Germline CDR1 SGDLS, CDR2 YYNGEE. CDR3 sequence: CASSSSGASNEQFF. In DNA, the CDR3 is TGTGCCAGCAGTTCTAGCGGGGCTTCCAATGAGCAGTTCTTC.

J is TRBJ1-5 and V is TRBV2; D is possibly TRBD1 (5 bases). The ends were cut back, 1 base at V and 7 bases at J, with 11 bases in the middle. The CDR3 sequence is 14 residues long. Germline V gene sequence: CDR1 SNHLY, CDR2 FYNNEI. CDR3 region: CASSEGRATQPQHF. For the CDR3, the DNA is TGTGCCAGCAGTGAAGGCAGGGCAACCCAGCCCCAGCATTTT. Full variable domain (outside the CDR3, taken from reference TRBV2 and TRBJ1-5): EPEVTQTPSHQVTQMGQEVILRCVPISNHLYFYWYRQILGQKVEFLVSFYNNEISEKSEIFDDQFSVERPDGSNFTLKIRSTKLEDSAMYFCASSEGRATQPQHFGDGTRLSIL.

The table lists this clonotype with a few counts. The V call is TRBV7-8, the J call TRBJ2-7; D gene uncertain. Germline V lookup: CDR1 SGHVS, CDR2 FQNEAQ. The CDR3 runs 14 residues. V lost 7 bases and J 0 bases, leaving 13 bases between the germline ends. CDR3 amino acids: CASIPTASSYEQYF. The CDR3 DNA sequence: TGTGCCAGCATCCCGACGGCGAGCTCCTACGAGCAGTACTTC.

Only one count was recorded for this clonotype. The V call is TRBV19, the J call TRBJ2-5; possibly TRBD1 for D (5 bases). CDR1 is LNHDA, CDR2 SQIVND, per germline (reference sequence). The V and J ends lost 8 bases and 6 bases respectively, with 16 bases between them. This CDR3 has 13 amino acids. CDR3 sequence reads: CASGIQGGKTQYF. In DNA form, the CDR3 reads TGTGCCAGTGGAATTCAGGGTGGAAAGACCCAGTACTTC.

The chain has TRBV24-1 and TRBJ1-1; weak D call: TRBD1 (6 bases). The V end was cut by 9 bases, the J end by 8 bases, with 18 bases between. Germline values: CDR1 KGHDR, CDR2 SFDVKD. This CDR3 has 13 residues. CDR3 bases: TGTGCCACCGGCCGCGAAGGGGGAATAGAAGCTTTCTTT. Translated: CATGREGGIEAFF.

This clonotype has more than one count but fewer than ten. V is TRBV3-1 and J is TRBJ2-7, with 7 bases identical to TRBD2. Germline V lookup: CDR1 LGHDT, CDR2 YNNKEL (reference sequence). The V and J ends lost 1 base and 0 bases, in that order; junction bases with no gene match: 12. The length of the CDR3 is 18 residues. CDR3 DNA: TGTGCCAGCAGCCAAGGAATGGCTAGCGGCCTCAGCTCCTACGAGCAGTACTTC. Amino acids: CASSQGMASGLSSYEQYF.

This sequence joins TRBV27 and TRBJ2-7; 7 positions match TRBD1. The CDR3 is made up of 16 amino acids. In germline, CDR1 is MNHEY, CDR2 SMNVEV (reference sequence). V lost 4 bases and J lost 2; bases outside the gene matches: 11. The CDR3 nucleotides are TGTGCCAGCAGTTCAAGATCACATGGGACAGCCTACGAGCAGTACTTC. Translated: CASSSRSHGTAYEQYF.

This clonotype was recorded a few times. This chain connects TRBV15 to TRBJ1-5, with 7 bases identical to TRBD1. This CDR3 has 15 amino acids. J gave up 1 base and V 5 bases, and 5 bases lay outside the gene matches. Germline CDR1 is LNHNV and CDR2 is YYDKDF (reference sequence). Here the CDR3 DNA reads TGTGCCACCAGCCGACAGGGTGGAAGCAATCAGCCCCAGCATTTT. Its translation is CATSRQGGSNQPQHF.

In its sample, this clonotype was seen a few times. The V call is TRBV21-1, the J call TRBJ2-3. TRBV21-1 is a pseudogene. This CDR3 is 18 amino acids long. For the CDR3, the DNA is TGTGCCAGCAGCAAGATATGTAGAGAGTCTACTAGCACAGATACGCAGTATTTT. Protein: CASSKICRESTSTDTQYF.

CDR3 sequence: CASSLEDPKRQPQHF. DNA of the CDR3: TGCGCCAGCAGCTTGGAGGACCCTAAGCGTCAGCCCCAGCATTTT. The chain joins TRBV5-1 to TRBJ1-5; D is unresolved. V shed 0 bases and J shed 6 bases, with 13 bases lying between them. The germline CDR1 and CDR2 sequences are SGHRS and YFSETQ. CDR3 length: 15 amino acids.

This chain joins TRBV3-1 and TRBJ2-2; the match to TRBD2 covers 9 bases. Germline loops: CDR1 LGHDT, CDR2 YNNKEL (reference sequence). CDR3 size: 15 residues. V trimming: 1 base; J trimming: 5 bases; junction bases outside the gene matches: 2. The chain's CDR3 is CASSQAGLATGELFF. Here the CDR3 DNA reads TGTGCCAGCAGCCAAGCAGGACTAGCGACCGGGGAGCTGTTTTTT.

This clonotype has just a few counts. The chain links TRBV12-3 or TRBV12-4 to TRBJ2-1; TRBD2 agrees at 7 bases. Losses at the gene ends were 8 bases for V and 6 bases for J; bases not matched to a gene: 4. CDR3 size: 12 residues. The CDR3 region has the DNA TGTGCCAGCGCGGGGGATGGCAATGAGCAGTTCTTC. Translation gives CASAGDGNEQFF.

This clonotype appeared a few times. The rearrangement uses TRBV15 and TRBJ2-2, with a possible D match to TRBD1 (5 bases). The CDR3 is 16 residues long. V gave up 3 bases and J gave up 0 bases, with 11 bases separating them. Germline-derived CDR1 and CDR2 are LNHNV and YYDKDF (reference sequence). Here the CDR3 DNA reads TGTGCCACCAGCAGTCCAGGGCGAACGAACACCGGGGAGCTGTTTTTT. Its translation is CATSSPGRTNTGELFF.

The chain couples TRBV7-3 to TRBJ2-2; D is perhaps TRBD2 (5 bases). Looked up from germline, CDR1 is SGHTA and CDR2 is FQGTGA. CDR3 size: 14 residues. The ends were cut back, 10 bases at V and 1 base at J, with 13 bases in the middle. The CDR3 sequence is CATRRGRNTGELFF. CDR3 nucleotide sequence: TGTGCCACCCGGCGCGGGCGGAACACCGGGGAGCTGTTTTTT.

The chain uses TRBV11-2 and TRBJ2-7, with D possibly being TRBD1 (5 bases). The CDR3 runs to 18 residues. From germline, CDR1 is SGHAT and CDR2 FQNNGV. Trimming removed 4 bases from V and 0 bases from J, with 22 bases in between. In DNA form, the CDR3 reads TGTGCCAGCAGCTCAGGACAATTAAACCTAATTAGCTCCTACGAGCAGTACTTC. Its translation: CASSSGQLNLISSYEQYF.

This clonotype was counted only a few times. The V gene is TRBV3-1, the J gene TRBJ2-1; D unresolved. The CDR3 loop spans 15 amino acids. Germline V gene lookup returns CDR1 LGHDT and CDR2 YNNKEL (reference sequence). V lost 4 bases and J lost 0, with 10 bases in between. The CDR3 spells CASSPRWSSYNEQFF. CDR3 sequence (DNA): TGTGCCAGCAGCCCGAGGTGGAGCTCCTACAATGAGCAGTTCTTC.

The CDR3 DNA follows: TGTGCCAGCAGTCCAGACATCCTAGCCAAAAACATTCAGTACTTC. As protein: CASSPDILAKNIQYF. This sequence joins TRBV27 and TRBJ2-4; no reliable D call. Germline assignment: CDR1 MNHEY and CDR2 SMNVEV (reference sequence). CDR3 length: 15 residues. Trimming left V 5 bases short and J 0 bases short, with 11 bases between.

This clonotype appeared a few times. The chain links TRBV5-1 to TRBJ2-1, with no clear D. CDR1 is SGHRS, CDR2 YFSETQ, per germline. Trimming stripped 5 bases from V and 5 bases from J, with 8 bases between. The CDR3 spans 12 residues. DNA for the CDR3: TGCGCCAGCAGGCCTCGGGACAATGAGCAGTTCTTC. Protein: CASRPRDNEQFF.

The chain recombines TRBV20-1 with TRBJ2-7, with D tentatively TRBD2 (7 bases). Trimming pared 7 bases from V and 3 bases from J, leaving 16 bases between. The CDR3 length is 13 residues. Germline V CDR1 and CDR2: DFQATT, SNEGSKA (reference sequence). Here the CDR3 reads CSGGRGGGYEQYF. The CDR3 bases are TGCAGTGGGGGCAGGGGAGGGGGCTACGAGCAGTACTTC.

This clonotype turned up a few times. The V and J genes are TRBV7-8 and TRBJ2-7, with TRBD2 matching 7 bases. Losses at the gene ends were 5 bases for V and 4 bases for J; bases not matched to a gene: 11. Germline CDR1 is SGHVS and CDR2 is FQNEAQ. This CDR3 has 15 residues. The CDR3 loop reads CASSLRGRGLYEQYF. CDR3 DNA sequence: TGTGCCAGCAGCCTTCGGGGGAGGGGTTTGTACGAGCAGTACTTC.

V usage is TRBV9 and J usage is TRBJ2-3; TRBD2 matches at 8 bases. The CDR3 runs 17 residues. Germline V gives CDR1 SGDLS, CDR2 YYNGEE. The V and J ends lost 3 bases and 3 bases, in that order; junction bases with no gene match: 12. CDR3 in DNA: TGTGCCAGCAGCGAGTCGAGCAGCGGGAGTCCAACAGATACGCAGTATTTT. Translated, it gives CASSESSSGSPTDTQYF. The full variable domain, its missing parts supplied by reference TRBV9 and TRBJ2-3, is DSGVTQTPKHLITATGQRVTLRCSPRSGDLSVYWYQQSLDQGLQFLIQYYNGEERAKGNILERFSAQQFPDLHSELNLSSLELGDSALYFCASSESSSGSPTDTQYFGPGTRLTVL.

The chain uses TRBV4-2 and TRBJ2-5; D may be TRBD1 or TRBD2 (5 bases each). The V end lost 0 bases, the J end lost 5 bases, and 7 bases lay between the germline ends. CDR3 length: 13 amino acids. CDR1 is LGHNA and CDR2 is YNFKEQ in the germline V gene. The CDR3 DNA sequence: TGTGCCAGCAGCCAAGACGAGGGGGAGACCCAGTACTTC. As protein: CASSQDEGETQYF.

The rearrangement joins TRBV6-5 to TRBJ2-1; D could derive from TRBD1 or TRBD2 (6 bases each). Deletions cut 2 bases from V and 9 bases from J, with 17 bases between. Germline V lookup: CDR1 MNHEY, CDR2 SVGAGI. The CDR3 has 15 residues. The CDR3 nucleotides are TGTGCCAGCAGTTACGTGGGTGGGGGGCAGGGTGAGCAGTTCTTC. Translation gives CASSYVGGGQGEQFF.

There are many counts of this clonotype. The chain employs TRBV4-3 and TRBJ1-1, with D possibly being TRBD1 (6 bases). Between the trimmed V and J ends, which lost 0 bases and 5 bases, there was a span of 10 bases. CDR1 is LGHNA and CDR2 is YSLEER in the germline V gene. The CDR3 sequence is 14 residues long. The CDR3 reads CASSQEGAETEAFF. The CDR3 DNA is TGCGCCAGCAGCCAAGAGGGGGCAGAGACTGAAGCTTTCTTT.